One and the same sample provided the 25 T cell receptor beta chains below, sequenced in a study of blood T cell repertoires in COVID-19. Method: immunoSEQ multiplex PCR; TCRdb's copy keeps in-frame clones and lacks some. The table has 100,000 to 150,000 clones, over 75% seen once. Input material: peripheral blood. The receptors come from a man aged 30 to 39 with COVID-19, enrolled during active disease.

This chain connects TRBV5-6 to TRBJ1-1; no definite D call. Germline V gene lookup returns CDR1 SGHDT and CDR2 YYEEEE. Trimming stripped 4 bases from V and 5 bases from J, with 18 bases between. The CDR3 covers 15 residues. The CDR3 DNA reads TGTGCCAGCAGCCCAGAGGAACGGTTCAAGACTGAAGCTTTCTTT. This sequence encodes CASSPEERFKTEAFF.

This clone was observed a single time. The V and J genes are TRBV28 and TRBJ1-5; D gene unclear. CDR3 size: 11 residues. Germline CDR1 is MDHEN and CDR2 is SYDVKM. V was trimmed by 8 bases and J by 3 bases, leaving 5 bases between them. In DNA form, the CDR3 reads TGTGCCAGCGGCCTCAATCAGCCCCAGCATTTT. It specifies CASGLNQPQHF.

This chain connects TRBV5-1 to TRBJ2-7; unclear D gene. V dropped 7 bases and J dropped 5 bases, with 19 bases sitting between them. Germline V CDR1 and CDR2: SGHRS, YFSETQ. CDR3 length: 14 amino acids. DNA of the CDR3: TGCGCCAGCGGGTCCAGACCGAATGAGGACGAGCAGTACTTC. Its translation is CASGSRPNEDEQYF.

Concerning this clone: Relative to the germline gene, one junction end is altered; a read error may explain this. CDR3 DNA: TGTGCCAGCAGATTAGACAGAGATACGCAGTATTTT. It is translated as CASRLDRDTQYF. V gene TRBV12-3 or TRBV12-4 combines with J gene TRBJ2-3; maybe TRBD1 (5 bases). This CDR3 spans 12 amino acids.

V is TRBV6-5 and J is TRBJ1-5; the D gene is possibly TRBD1 (6 bases). Trimming pared 6 bases from V and 7 bases from J, leaving 19 bases between. Per the germline V gene, CDR1 is MNHEY and CDR2 is SVGAGI. CDR3 length equals 15 residues. The CDR3 sequence is CASSAGVRYGQPQHF. CDR3 nucleotides: TGTGCCAGCAGCGCAGGGGTAAGGTACGGGCAGCCCCAGCATTTT.

This chain links TRBV28 with TRBJ1-1; a possible D gene is TRBD1 (5 bases). The CDR3 runs to 14 residues. Germline V CDR1 and CDR2: MDHEN, SYDVKM. V gave up 7 bases and J gave up 1 base, with 13 bases separating them. The CDR3 DNA reads TGTGCCAGCATTTCAGCGGGGGAGAACACTGAAGCTTTCTTT. Translated: CASISAGENTEAFF.

The rearrangement uses TRBV5-1 and TRBJ2-3; D might be TRBD2 (5 bases). The length of the CDR3 is 14 residues. The V gene lost 4 bases and the J gene lost 4 bases, with 13 bases spanning the gap. Germline V lookup: CDR1 SGHRS, CDR2 YFSETQ. This CDR3 reads CASSPRTVADTQYF. In DNA form, the CDR3 reads TGCGCCAGCAGCCCCCGGACTGTCGCAGATACGCAGTATTTT.

The chain employs TRBV6-5 and TRBJ1-1; D gene uncertain. The V end was cut by 2 bases, the J end by 11 bases, with 24 bases between. The CDR3 is 16 residues long. Germline values: CDR1 MNHEY, CDR2 SVGAGI. CDR3: CASSYMRVRARERAFF. In DNA form, the CDR3 reads TGTGCCAGCAGTTACATGAGGGTGAGGGCAAGGGAAAGGGCTTTCTTT.

The chain carries TRBV28 and TRBJ1-2; tentative D call: TRBD1 (5 bases). V was pared by 6 bases and J by 1 base, with 9 bases between. From germline, CDR1 is MDHEN and CDR2 SYDVKM. The CDR3 runs 13 residues. DNA of the CDR3: TGTGCCAGCAGCTTCGACAGTAACTATGGCTACACCTTC. It translates to CASSFDSNYGYTF.

This chain uses TRBV5-1 with TRBJ2-3; 13 nucleotides agree with TRBD2. CDR1 and CDR2 from the germline V gene are SGHRS and YFSETQ. This CDR3 is built from 16 residues. J gave up 3 bases and V 7 bases, and 8 bases lay outside the gene matches. CDR3 nucleotide sequence: TGCGCCAGCTGCCGCCTGACTAGCGGGGGGACAGATACGCAGTATTTT. Residues: CASCRLTSGGTDTQYF.

The J gene is TRBJ2-1, the V gene TRBV11-3; no reliable D call. The CDR3 sequence is 12 residues long. The ends were cut back, 3 bases at V and 7 bases at J, with 7 bases in the middle. Looked up from germline, CDR1 is SGHNT and CDR2 is YENEEA. CDR3 bases: TGTGCCAGCAGCTTTAATTCGAATGAGCAGTTCTTC. Its translation is CASSFNSNEQFF.

Judged by abundance, this clone is medium-sized (0.01 to 0.1%). CDR3 DNA: TGTGCCAGCAGTGAATCAACGGGACAGTACTACGAGCAGTACTTC. This codes for CASSESTGQYYEQYF. The chain has TRBV2 and TRBJ2-7; 7 nucleotides match TRBD1. The germline gives CDR1 SNHLY, CDR2 FYNNEI. V was pared by 2 bases and J by 3 bases, with 7 bases of the junction left unmatched. The CDR3 has 15 amino acids.

In this sample, this clone turned up once. The chain joins TRBV11-1 to TRBJ2-5; the match to TRBD2 covers 11 bases. Germline CDR1 is SGHAT and CDR2 is FQDESV (reference sequence). The CDR3 has 15 residues. The V gene end was trimmed by 0 bases and the J gene end by 4 bases; junction bases not matched to a gene: 1. In nucleotides, the CDR3 is TGTGCCAGCAGCTTAGCAGGGACTAGCGGAGAGACCCAGTACTTC. Residues: CASSLAGTSGETQYF.

V gene TRBV28 combines with J gene TRBJ2-7; 7 bases align to TRBD1. Germline trimming cut 8 bases from V and 7 bases from J; bases unmatched to any gene: 14. The CDR3 totals 14 residues. Per germline, CDR1 MDHEN and CDR2 SYDVKM. The CDR3 sequence: CASGSTRDSSEQYF. The DNA of the CDR3 is TGTGCCAGCGGATCTACCCGGGACAGCTCGGAGCAGTACTTC.

The J gene is TRBJ2-7, the V gene TRBV21-1; the D call in the table, TRBD2, was not verified against the DNA. TRBV21-1 is flagged as a pseudogene. This CDR3 has 15 residues. In DNA, the CDR3 is TGTGCCAGCAGCCCCATCCTAGCGAGCTCCTACGAGCAGTACTTC. Protein sequence: CASSPILASSYEQYF.

The chain links TRBV7-9 to TRBJ1-5, with TRBD1 matching over 10 bases. The V and J ends lost 5 bases and 2 bases, in that order; junction bases with no gene match: 3. CDR1 and CDR2 from the germline V gene are SEHNR and FQNEAQ (reference sequence). The CDR3 covers 15 residues. CDR3 DNA sequence: TGTGCCAGCAGCCCCGGACAGGGGGGCAATCAGCCCCAGCATTTT. Its translation: CASSPGQGGNQPQHF.

V is TRBV4-2 and J is TRBJ2-5, with a possible D match to TRBD1 (6 bases). The CDR3 runs to 14 residues. V shed 0 bases and J shed 4 bases, with 9 bases lying between them. CDR1 is LGHNA and CDR2 is YNFKEQ in the germline V gene. CDR3 DNA: TGTGCCAGCAGCCAAGATAGGGGGACAGAGACCCAGTACTTC. The encoded protein is CASSQDRGTETQYF.

As DNA, the CDR3 is TGTGCCAGCAGTACCGGGACAGGGAGCGGGGGGGTGTCTAGACCCCTCCACTTT. It codes for CASSTGTGSGGVSRPLHF. The chain joins TRBV28 to TRBJ1-6; 9 bases fit TRBD1. The CDR3 extends over 18 amino acids. Unmatched junction bases numbered 20, after V lost 5 bases and J lost 12 bases. Looked up from germline, CDR1 is MDHEN and CDR2 is SYDVKM.

The chain carries TRBV4-2 and TRBJ1-2; D remains ambiguous. Germline values: CDR1 LGHNA, CDR2 YNFKEQ. This CDR3 comprises 15 residues. Trimming pared 6 bases from V and 3 bases from J, leaving 17 bases between. The chain's CDR3 is CASSHASLLDYGYTF. The CDR3 nucleotides are TGTGCCAGCAGTCACGCTTCACTATTGGACTATGGCTACACCTTC.

The chain recombines TRBV4-1 with TRBJ2-7; TRBD2 agrees at 7 bases. In germline, CDR1 is MGHRA, CDR2 YSYEKL. J gave up 3 bases and V 4 bases, and 3 bases lay outside the gene matches. The CDR3 consists of 13 residues. The CDR3 sequence is CASSPRTSYEQYF. The CDR3 coding sequence is TGCGCCAGCAGCCCCAGGACTAGCTACGAGCAGTACTTC.

The V and J genes are TRBV3-1 (or the pseudogene TRBV3-2) and TRBJ2-2, with 10 bases fitting TRBD2. Germline V CDR1 and CDR2: LGHDT, YNNKEL (reference sequence). V was clipped by 4 bases and J by 4 bases; unmatched bases: 6. There are 16 residues in the CDR3. Here the CDR3 DNA reads TGTGCCAGCAGCCCCGAGAGCGGGAGGGCCACCGGGGAGCTGTTTTTT. Translated: CASSPESGRATGELFF.

This clone was observed a few times. The chain is built from TRBV5-1 and TRBJ2-1; D is ambiguous. Germline V gene lookup returns CDR1 SGHRS and CDR2 YFSETQ. This CDR3 comprises 15 residues. Trimming cost V 2 bases and J 4 bases, with 13 bases left between them. CDR3 loop: CASSFALTAYNEQFF. The DNA for the CDR3 is TGCGCCAGCAGCTTTGCTCTTACTGCTTACAATGAGCAGTTCTTC.

The chain combines TRBV7-3 with TRBJ2-1; tentatively, D is TRBD1 (6 bases). Trimming removed 5 bases at V and 4 bases at J, with 15 bases between. The CDR3 consists of 15 residues. Germline V gives CDR1 SGHTA, CDR2 FQGTGA. This chain's CDR3 is CASSPDEGVYNEQFF. Written as DNA, the CDR3 is TGTGCCAGCAGCCCCGACGAGGGGGTTTACAATGAGCAGTTCTTC.

The chain carries TRBV4-1 and TRBJ2-7, with D uncertain. The CDR3 sequence is 14 residues long. V was clipped by 1 base and J by 3 bases, with 10 bases between them. Germline V CDR1 and CDR2: MGHRA, YSYEKL. CDR3 in amino acids: CASSQGNTVYEQYF. The CDR3 bases are TGCGCCAGCAGCCAAGGGAACACAGTCTACGAGCAGTACTTC.

V and J are TRBV7-2 and TRBJ1-3; D is unclear. The CDR3 extends over 17 amino acids. CDR1 is SGHTA, CDR2 FQGNSA, per germline. V was trimmed by 1 base and J by 2 bases, leaving 15 bases between them. CDR3 nucleotides: TGTGCCAGCAGCTTAGAGTTCGGAGGGAACGCTGGAAACACCATATATTTT. Its translation: CASSLEFGGNAGNTIYF.